These 22 T cell receptor beta chains originate from one sample sequenced in a study of blood T cell repertoires in COVID-19. Method: immunoSEQ multiplex PCR; TCRdb's copy keeps in-frame clones and lacks some. Among about 220,000 clones listed, 84% were seen once. Sequenced: peripheral blood. The receptors stem from a man aged 45-65 years with active or convalescent COVID-19.

This clone was picked up one time. V is TRBV5-1 and J is TRBJ2-1, with 13 bases aligning to TRBD2. The length of the CDR3 is 16 residues. CDR1 SGHRS and CDR2 YFSETQ come from the germline V gene. V was pared by 4 bases and J by 10 bases, with 11 bases of the junction left unmatched. The chain's CDR3 is CASSPEGLAGTGEQFF. CDR3 sequence (DNA): TGCGCCAGCAGCCCGGAGGGACTAGCGGGGACGGGGGAGCAGTTCTTC.

CDR3 region: CASSQYRVPGETQYF. For the CDR3, the DNA is TGTGCCAGCAGCCAATACAGGGTCCCGGGGGAGACCCAGTACTTC. This sequence joins TRBV7-8 and TRBJ2-5, with D tentatively TRBD1 (6 bases). This CDR3 spans 15 amino acids. V was clipped by 5 bases and J by 5 bases, with 18 bases between them. Germline CDR1 is SGHVS and CDR2 is FQNEAQ.

This clone turned up a few times. V and J are TRBV10-3 and TRBJ1-6; 9 bases are a match to TRBD1. From germline, CDR1 is ENHRY and CDR2 SYGVKD. The CDR3 loop spans 14 amino acids. Trimming removed 2 bases from V and 9 bases from J; junction bases left unmatched: 2. Here the CDR3 reads CAISEDRGASPLHF. The CDR3 DNA is TGTGCCATCAGTGAGGACAGGGGGGCTTCACCCCTCCACTTT.

The V call is TRBV24-1, the J call TRBJ2-5; 9 positions match TRBD2. CDR3 length: 15 amino acids. V lost 1 base, J lost 5 bases, and 4 bases stayed unmatched. Germline lookup yields CDR1 KGHDR and CDR2 SFDVKD. The CDR3 sequence: CATSDLRAGGETQYF. The CDR3 coding sequence is TGTGCCACCAGTGATTTAAGAGCGGGGGGTGAGACCCAGTACTTC.

The rearrangement joins TRBV10-3 to TRBJ2-2; D perhaps matches TRBD1 (6 bases). The germline V and J ends were trimmed by 4 bases and 5 bases, with 17 bases remaining between them. The CDR3 extends over 16 amino acids. Looked up from germline, CDR1 is ENHRY and CDR2 is SYGVKD. CDR3 in DNA: TGTGCCATCAGTGTCAACCCCGGGACACCTACCGGGGAGCTGTTTTTT. It codes for CAISVNPGTPTGELFF.

The gene calls are TRBV4-3 and TRBJ1-2; D may be TRBD1 (5 bases). Germline values: CDR1 LGHNA, CDR2 YSLEER. The V gene lost 0 bases and the J gene lost 7 bases, with 21 bases spanning the gap. CDR3 length: 17 amino acids. As DNA, the CDR3 is TGCGCCAGCAGCCAAGATTTTTTGCAGGGCTGGGATGGTGGCTACACCTTC. Translation: CASSQDFLQGWDGGYTF.

This chain connects TRBV5-6 to TRBJ2-1; the D gene is possibly TRBD1 (5 bases). Per germline, CDR1 SGHDT and CDR2 YYEEEE. This CDR3 comprises 15 residues. V was trimmed by 0 bases and J by 1 base, leaving 8 bases between them. CDR3 region: CASSLGQRSYNEQFF. CDR3 DNA: TGTGCCAGCAGCTTGGGACAGAGGTCCTACAATGAGCAGTTCTTC. Looking up the rest from reference TRBV5-6 and TRBJ2-1 gives the full variable domain: DAGVTQSPTHLIKTRGQQVTLRCSPKSGHDTVSWYQQALGQGPQFIFQYYEEEERQRGNFPDRFSGHQFPNYSSELNVNALLLGDSALYLCASSLGQRSYNEQFFGPGTRLTVL.

CDR3 bases: TGTGCCAGCCGGGGAGGGGGGCTCAGAAAACTGTTTTTT. This codes for CASRGGGLRKLFF. V gene TRBV2 combines with J gene TRBJ1-4; perhaps TRBD1 as D (6 bases). V was pared by 8 bases and J by 10 bases, with 17 bases between. Germline V lookup: CDR1 SNHLY, CDR2 FYNNEI. The CDR3 totals 13 residues.

J is TRBJ2-3 and V is TRBV29-1; TRBD2 matches 8 bases. V shed 6 bases, J shed 0 bases, and the junction held 11 bases outside the gene matches. Germline V gene sequence: CDR1 SQVTM, CDR2 ANQGSEA. This CDR3 spans 16 amino acids. CDR3 loop: CSVQTLAGLSTDTQYF. The CDR3 DNA reads as TGCAGCGTGCAGACCCTAGCGGGCCTTAGCACAGATACGCAGTATTTT.

In nucleotides, the CDR3 is TGTGCCAGTACGGGACAGGGTTGCAACTCCTACGAGCAGTACGTC. It encodes CASTGQGCNSYEQYV. The V and J genes are TRBV2 and TRBJ2-7, with 9 bases lining up with TRBD1. Trimming cost V 9 bases and J 0 bases; bases outside gene matches: 9. Germline assignment: CDR1 SNHLY and CDR2 FYNNEI. The CDR3 spans 15 residues.

The chain employs TRBV29-1 and TRBJ1-2; perhaps TRBD1 as D (6 bases). The germline V and J ends were trimmed by 6 bases and 8 bases, with 25 bases remaining between them. The CDR3 is made up of 15 amino acids. CDR1 is SQVTM and CDR2 is ANQGSEA in the germline V gene. The CDR3 protein is CSVLPTPRDIGGYTF. CDR3 coding DNA: TGCAGCGTCCTTCCGACCCCCCGGGACATCGGCGGCTACACCTTC.

The rearrangement links TRBV10-1 to TRBJ1-5; D is undetermined. This CDR3 is built from 16 residues. Per the germline V gene, CDR1 is WNHNN and CDR2 is SYGVQD (reference sequence). Trimming removed 6 bases at V and 2 bases at J, with 17 bases between. CDR3 nucleotides: TGCGCCAGCAGACCCCTTTTGGCGGCCTGCAATCAGCCCCAGCATTTT. Translation: CASRPLLAACNQPQHF.

The chain has TRBV9 and TRBJ2-6, with D perhaps TRBD2 (6 bases). The CDR3 is 18 amino acids. In germline, CDR1 is SGDLS, CDR2 YYNGEE. The V end was cut by 0 bases, the J end by 4 bases, with 17 bases between. CDR3 amino acids: CASSVAISGTSGANVLTF. CDR3 nucleotides: TGTGCCAGCAGCGTAGCGATTAGCGGTACTTCGGGGGCCAACGTCCTGACTTTC. Variable domain in full (rest from reference TRBV9 and TRBJ2-6): DSGVTQTPKHLITATGQRVTLRCSPRSGDLSVYWYQQSLDQGLQFLIQYYNGEERAKGNILERFSAQQFPDLHSELNLSSLELGDSALYFCASSVAISGTSGANVLTFGAGSRLTVL.

To note about this clone: The sample contains more than one DNA sequence encoding this CDR3. This chain joins TRBV5-1 and TRBJ2-2; perhaps TRBD2 as D (6 bases). The V end was cut by 1 base, the J end by 0 bases, with 10 bases between. The CDR3 extends over 16 amino acids. CDR1 and CDR2 (germline): SGHRS, YFSETQ. Here the CDR3 DNA reads TGCGCCAGCAGCTTGTATGGCGGGACGAACACCGGGGAGCTGTTTTTT. Amino acids: CASSLYGGTNTGELFF.

J is TRBJ2-5 and V is TRBV5-1, with 9 bases that match TRBD2. The J segment lost 4 bases and the V segment lost 1 base, leaving 8 bases of the junction unmatched. The germline CDR1 and CDR2 sequences are SGHRS and YFSETQ. CDR3 length: 16 amino acids. This CDR3 reads CASSLIGGGAAETQYF. As DNA, the CDR3 is TGCGCCAGCAGCTTGATCGGCGGGGGGGCAGCAGAGACCCAGTACTTC.

The rearrangement uses TRBV19 and TRBJ2-3, with TRBD2 matching over 9 bases. The CDR3 sequence is 16 residues long. V dropped 5 bases and J dropped 2; count of bases not matched to a gene: 8. Germline V gene data show CDR1 as LNHDA and CDR2 as SQIVND (reference sequence). This CDR3 reads CASSSPSGALTDTQYF. The CDR3 region has the DNA TGTGCCAGTAGTTCCCCTAGCGGGGCGCTCACAGATACGCAGTATTTT.

This clone was observed a few times. This rearrangement joins TRBV5-1 to TRBJ1-4; D is perhaps TRBD1 (5 bases). Per germline, CDR1 SGHRS and CDR2 YFSETQ. V was cut by 9 bases and J by 8 bases, with 20 bases left in between. The length of the CDR3 is 14 residues. CDR3 sequence reads: CATRPGPGREKLFF. The CDR3 DNA sequence: TGCGCCACCCGCCCAGGGCCGGGGAGGGAAAAACTGTTTTTT.

The chain couples TRBV6-5 to TRBJ1-2; TRBD1 agrees at 7 bases. The V and J ends lost 6 bases and 8 bases, in that order; junction bases with no gene match: 6. Germline CDR1 is MNHEY and CDR2 is SVGAGI. This CDR3 is built from 12 residues. The CDR3: CASRDRLWGYTF. DNA of the CDR3: TGTGCCAGCAGGGACAGGCTGTGGGGCTACACCTTC.

The rearrangement uses TRBV12-3 or TRBV12-4 and TRBJ1-5, with D maybe TRBD1 (5 bases). The CDR3 totals 13 residues. Trimming shortened V by 1 base and J by 7 bases, and 8 bases separated the two germline ends. The CDR3 sequence is CASSLDGGQPQHF. CDR3 sequence (DNA): TGTGCCAGCAGTTTAGACGGGGGGCAGCCCCAGCATTTT.

The chain couples TRBV7-2 to TRBJ1-6; unclear D gene. The CDR3 totals 14 residues. Trimming removed 9 bases at V and 4 bases at J, with 13 bases between. Per germline, CDR1 SGHTA and CDR2 FQGNSA. The CDR3, as DNA: TGTGCCAGTGCGCGGCCGGTTTATAATTCACCCCTCCACTTT. Its translation is CASARPVYNSPLHF. The full variable domain, its missing parts supplied by reference TRBV7-2 and TRBJ1-6, is GAGVSQSPSNKVTEKGKDVELRCDPISGHTALYWYRQSLGQGLEFLIYFQGNSAPDKSGLPSDRFSAERTGGSVSTLTIQRTQQEDSAVYLCASARPVYNSPLHFGNGTRLTVT.

The chain links TRBV5-1 to TRBJ1-3; weak D call: TRBD1 (6 bases). The ends were cut back, 0 bases at V and 4 bases at J, with 11 bases in the middle. The CDR3 covers 15 residues. CDR1 is SGHRS and CDR2 is YFSETQ in the germline V gene. The CDR3 DNA follows: TGCGCCAGCAGCTTGGGATGGGGGCAAGGAAACACCATATATTTT. Translation: CASSLGWGQGNTIYF. Filled out from reference TRBV5-1 and TRBJ1-3, the complete variable domain reads KAGVTQTPRYLIKTRGQQVTLSCSPISGHRSVSWYQQTPGQGLQFLFEYFSETQRNKGNFPGRFSGRQFSNSRSEMNVSTLELGDSALYLCASSLGWGQGNTIYFGEGSWLTVV.

V and J are TRBV6-5 and TRBJ2-3; 7 bases align to TRBD1. V dropped 6 bases and J dropped 3; count of bases not matched to a gene: 9. Germline V gene sequence: CDR1 MNHEY, CDR2 SVGAGI. This CDR3 has 15 amino acids. The CDR3 DNA sequence: TGTGCCAGCAGAGAGGGACAGTCGGCGACAGATACGCAGTATTTT. This encodes CASREGQSATDTQYF.